The 21 T cell receptor beta chains below come from one sample, sequenced in a study of blood T cell repertoires in COVID-19. Only in-frame clones appear in the TCRdb table, and some are missing; sequencing was by immunoSEQ multiplex PCR. The sample consists of about 190,000 clones, roughly 81% of them appearing once. Sequences were obtained from peripheral blood. The receptors were sampled from a woman in her seventies with active or convalescent COVID-19.

The chain recombines TRBV7-9 with TRBJ1-1; a weak D match, TRBD1 (5 bases). This CDR3 region has 15 residues. Deletions cut 5 bases from V and 4 bases from J, with 17 bases between. The germline V gene encodes CDR1 SEHNR and CDR2 FQNEAQ (reference sequence). The CDR3 protein is CASSRIQGMGTEAFF. CDR3 coding DNA: TGTGCCAGCAGCCGAATCCAGGGAATGGGCACTGAAGCTTTCTTT.

The rearrangement links TRBV9 to TRBJ1-4, with D possibly TRBD1 on 6 matching bases. CDR3 size: 14 residues. Germline V gives CDR1 SGDLS, CDR2 YYNGEE. Trimming left V 4 bases short and J 5 bases short, with 12 bases between. The CDR3 region is CASSLRGANEKLFF. CDR3 sequence (DNA): TGTGCCAGCAGCCTCCGGGGGGCAAATGAAAAACTGTTTTTT.

The chain links TRBV5-1 to TRBJ1-1; D may be TRBD1 (6 bases). The CDR3 runs 15 residues. Trimming took off 2 bases at V and 0 bases at J, with 11 bases between the two ends. The germline V gene has CDR1 SGHRS and CDR2 YFSETQ. The chain's CDR3 is CASSFRGGMNTEAFF. The CDR3 bases are TGCGCCAGCAGCTTCCGGGGGGGCATGAACACTGAAGCTTTCTTT.

The chain couples TRBV5-5 to TRBJ1-1, with D perhaps TRBD1 (5 bases). The germline V gene has CDR1 SGHKS and CDR2 YYEKEE (reference sequence). Trimming stripped 2 bases from V and 1 base from J, with 6 bases between. This CDR3 has 13 amino acids. The CDR3, as DNA: TGTGCCAGCAGCTTAACAGGGAACACTGAAGCTTTCTTT. It specifies CASSLTGNTEAFF.

The chain links TRBV7-2 to TRBJ2-6, with D perhaps TRBD1 (5 bases). CDR1 and CDR2 from the germline V gene are SGHTA and FQGNSA. Trimming pared 5 bases from V and 0 bases from J, leaving 17 bases between. The CDR3 has 18 residues. CDR3 DNA sequence: TGTGCCAGCAGCCGCCAATTGGGGCGGACCTCTGGGGCCAACGTCCTGACTTTC. Translation gives CASSRQLGRTSGANVLTF.

Note on this clone: In the same sample, other DNA sequences code for this CDR3. V and J are TRBV2 and TRBJ1-5; maybe TRBD1 (6 bases). V lost 0 bases and J lost 5, with 8 bases in between. Germline CDR1 SNHLY, CDR2 FYNNEI. CDR3 size: 14 residues. CDR3: CASSEANRDQPQHF. The CDR3 nucleotides read TGTGCCAGCAGTGAAGCGAACAGGGATCAGCCCCAGCATTTT.

The J gene is TRBJ1-4, the V gene TRBV12-2; the table calls TRBD1, which could not be checked here. TRBV12-2 constitutes a pseudogene. The CDR3 extends over 16 amino acids. CDR3 nucleotide sequence: TGTGCAAGTCGCTTGGCATACAGGGATGTCGGTGAAAAACTGTTTTTT. It specifies CASRLAYRDVGEKLFF.

The chain recombines TRBV7-9 with TRBJ2-1; TRBD1 aligns across 9 bases. Losses at the gene ends were 5 bases for V and 6 bases for J; bases not matched to a gene: 14. Germline V lookup: CDR1 SEHNR, CDR2 FQNEAQ (reference sequence). The CDR3 totals 17 residues. The CDR3 nucleotides are TGTGCCAGCAGCCCCCATTTGGCGCGGGACAGGGCCAATGAGCAGTTCTTC. Translation: CASSPHLARDRANEQFF.

V gene TRBV5-1 combines with J gene TRBJ2-1; D is perhaps TRBD2 (6 bases). The CDR3 contains 14 residues. Germline V lookup: CDR1 SGHRS, CDR2 YFSETQ. Trimming left V 4 bases short and J 4 bases short, with 12 bases between. The CDR3: CASSHPGDYNEQFF. CDR3 coding DNA: TGCGCCAGCAGCCACCCGGGGGATTACAATGAGCAGTTCTTC.

V gene TRBV6-5 combines with J gene TRBJ2-7; TRBD1 matches at 8 bases. The CDR3 has 15 amino acids. Germline CDR1 is MNHEY and CDR2 is SVGAGI. V shed 6 bases, J shed 6 bases, and the junction held 13 bases outside the gene matches. The CDR3 DNA sequence: TGTGCCAGCAGCGGTCAGCAGGGGGCGGCCACCGAGCAGTACTTC. Protein product: CASSGQQGAATEQYF.

V gene TRBV12-5 combines with J gene TRBJ2-1, with D unresolved. Deletions cut 2 bases from V and 4 bases from J, with 6 bases between. The CDR3 covers 13 residues. Per the germline V gene, CDR1 is LGHNT and CDR2 is FRNRAP. This chain's CDR3 is CASGLTKYNEQFF. CDR3 nucleotide sequence: TGTGCTAGTGGTTTGACTAAATACAATGAGCAGTTCTTC.

The gene calls are TRBV5-6 and TRBJ2-1; 8 bases are a match to TRBD2. Germline loops: CDR1 SGHDT, CDR2 YYEEEE. This CDR3 has 15 amino acids. J gave up 2 bases and V 4 bases, and 5 bases lay outside the gene matches. Here the CDR3 DNA reads TGTGCCAGCAGCAGCGGACTAGCAGCCTACAATGAGCAGTTCTTC. Translating gives CASSSGLAAYNEQFF.

The chain has TRBV5-6 and TRBJ1-2; 8 bases map to TRBD1. V trimming: 4 bases; J trimming: 4 bases; junction bases outside the gene matches: 15. Germline V gives CDR1 SGHDT, CDR2 YYEEEE. The length of the CDR3 is 17 residues. CDR3 protein: CASSPDRGPTGLYGYTF. The CDR3 DNA is TGTGCCAGCAGCCCTGACAGGGGACCTACGGGACTCTATGGCTACACCTTC. Filled out from reference TRBV5-6 and TRBJ1-2, the complete variable domain reads DAGVTQSPTHLIKTRGQQVTLRCSPKSGHDTVSWYQQALGQGPQFIFQYYEEEERQRGNFPDRFSGHQFPNYSSELNVNALLLGDSALYLCASSPDRGPTGLYGYTFGSGTRLTVV.

This clone was observed once. The chain joins TRBV4-1 to TRBJ1-4; 7 bases are shared with TRBD1. Germline trimming cut 2 bases from V and 0 bases from J; bases unmatched to any gene: 12. Germline V CDR1 and CDR2: MGHRA, YSYEKL. The CDR3 has 19 amino acids. The CDR3 region is CASSQIWARGTTTNEKLFF. In DNA, the CDR3 is TGCGCCAGCAGCCAAATCTGGGCCAGGGGGACCACAACTAATGAAAAACTGTTTTTT.

The rearrangement joins TRBV6-2 or TRBV6-3 to TRBJ2-1, with 9 bases identical to TRBD2. V shed 5 bases and J 6 bases; nucleotides not matched to a gene: 8. CDR3 length: 15 residues. The germline gives CDR1 MNHEY, CDR2 SVGEGT. The CDR3 DNA follows: TGTGCCAGCAGTACACCTAGCGGGAAGACCAATGAGCAGTTCTTC. This encodes CASSTPSGKTNEQFF.

This clone was seen a single time. The rearrangement uses TRBV6-5 and TRBJ1-1; weak D call: TRBD1 (5 bases). Germline CDR1 is MNHEY and CDR2 is SVGAGI. Trimming took off 8 bases at V and 10 bases at J, with 17 bases between the two ends. The CDR3 has 12 residues. The CDR3 reads CASRGSFSGAFF. The DNA of the CDR3 is TGTGCCAGCCGGGGGTCCTTCTCTGGAGCTTTCTTT.

The rearrangement uses TRBV5-1 and TRBJ1-4; no clear D gene. From germline, CDR1 is SGHRS and CDR2 YFSETQ. The length of the CDR3 is 14 residues. V lost 5 bases and J 0 bases, leaving 8 bases between the germline ends. Written as DNA, the CDR3 is TGCGCCAGCAGGGACTTTGCAACTAATGAAAAACTGTTTTTT. Its protein product is CASRDFATNEKLFF.

The J gene is TRBJ2-7, the V gene TRBV5-1; weak D call: TRBD1 (5 bases). In germline, CDR1 is SGHRS, CDR2 YFSETQ. V shed 3 bases and J shed 7 bases, with 20 bases lying between them. This CDR3 has 15 residues. This CDR3 reads CASSWGGQGEGEQYF. The CDR3, as DNA: TGCGCCAGCAGCTGGGGTGGGCAGGGTGAAGGGGAGCAGTACTTC. The variable domain in full, with the rest retrieved from reference TRBV5-1 and TRBJ2-7, is KAGVTQTPRYLIKTRGQQVTLSCSPISGHRSVSWYQQTPGQGLQFLFEYFSETQRNKGNFPGRFSGRQFSNSRSEMNVSTLELGDSALYLCASSWGGQGEGEQYFGPGTRLTVT.

This clone came up a few times. The chain uses TRBV5-6 and TRBJ2-5; D possibly corresponds to TRBD2 (6 bases). This CDR3 has 13 amino acids. Trimming removed 1 base at V and 7 bases at J, with 11 bases between. The germline V gene has CDR1 SGHDT and CDR2 YYEEEE. CDR3: CASSLSSAATQYF. The DNA of the CDR3 is TGTGCCAGCAGCTTGTCTAGCGCAGCGACCCAGTACTTC.

On this clone itself: One end of the junction does not line up with germline, which may come from a read error. The chain uses TRBV4-1 and TRBJ1-5, with D possibly TRBD1 on 5 matching bases. CDR3 size: 17 residues. Germline V CDR1 and CDR2: MGHRA, YSYEKL. The CDR3 sequence is CPSSRRGGGDSNQPQHF. In DNA form, the CDR3 reads TGCCCCAGCAGCCGGCGGGGGGGAGGAGATAGCAATCAGCCCCAGCATTTT.

V and J are TRBV9 and TRBJ1-6; D gene uncertain. The CDR3 consists of 14 residues. The V end lost 3 bases, the J end lost 8 bases, and 12 bases lay between the germline ends. Germline assignment: CDR1 SGDLS and CDR2 YYNGEE. The CDR3 region is CASSGATLDSPLHF. The DNA for the CDR3 is TGTGCCAGCAGCGGGGCCACCCTGGATTCACCCCTCCACTTT.